Listed here are 29 T cell receptor beta chains from one sample, sequenced in a study of blood T cell repertoires in COVID-19. TCRdb keeps only in-frame clones here, not all; method: immunoSEQ multiplex PCR. The repertoire holds 150,000 to 200,000 clones, 70% to 90% seen once, with approximately 1.1% in the top ten. The sample was peripheral blood. These receptors all come from a man aged 35 to 55 with acute or convalescent COVID-19.

The V and J genes are TRBV4-1 and TRBJ2-7; 7 bases align to TRBD1. The junction had 2 bases not matched to a gene; V was cut back by 0 bases and J by 3 bases. The CDR3 has 14 amino acids. Germline CDR1 reads MGHRA; CDR2 reads YSYEKL. Here the CDR3 reads CASSQDWDSYEQYF. CDR3 sequence (DNA): TGCGCCAGCAGCCAAGATTGGGACAGCTACGAGCAGTACTTC.

This clone was seen just once. This rearrangement joins TRBV9 to TRBJ2-7; TRBD2 agrees at 8 bases. This CDR3 contains 14 residues. Per germline, CDR1 SGDLS and CDR2 YYNGEE. V trimming: 0 bases; J trimming: 7 bases; junction bases outside the gene matches: 6. Here the CDR3 reads CASSVVGTSEEQYF. The CDR3 DNA reads as TGTGCCAGCAGCGTAGTAGGGACTAGTGAAGAGCAGTACTTC.

V is TRBV6-5 and J is TRBJ2-6; 7 bases agree with TRBD1. The CDR3 totals 13 residues. Unmatched junction bases numbered 3, after V lost 6 bases and J lost 7 bases. The germline V gene has CDR1 MNHEY and CDR2 SVGAGI. The CDR3 reads CASSSGGANVLTF. The CDR3, as DNA: TGTGCCAGCAGCTCAGGGGGAGCCAACGTCCTGACTTTC.

The chain combines TRBV9 with TRBJ2-7, with D unresolved. V dropped 6 bases and J dropped 6 bases, with 19 bases sitting between them. Germline V lookup: CDR1 SGDLS, CDR2 YYNGEE. The CDR3 has 14 residues. CDR3 coding DNA: TGTGCCAGCACCAGACACACTTCTGGCCTCGAGCAGTACTTC. Its protein product is CASTRHTSGLEQYF.

V gene TRBV7-9 combines with J gene TRBJ2-3, with D possibly being TRBD1 (6 bases). There are 16 residues in the CDR3. Trimming stripped 5 bases from V and 0 bases from J, with 15 bases between. In germline, CDR1 is SEHNR, CDR2 FQNEAQ (reference sequence). DNA for the CDR3: TGTGCCAGCAGCGCCCGCTCAGGGGCCAGCACAGATACGCAGTATTTT. This encodes CASSARSGASTDTQYF. Filled out from reference TRBV7-9 and TRBJ2-3, the complete variable domain reads DTGVSQNPRHKITKRGQNVTFRCDPISEHNRLYWYRQTLGQGPEFLTYFQNEAQLEKSRLLSDRFSAERPKGSFSTLEIQRTEQGDSAMYLCASSARSGASTDTQYFGPGTRLTVL.

V gene TRBV5-6 combines with J gene TRBJ2-1; 11 bases are shared with TRBD2. Looked up from germline, CDR1 is SGHDT and CDR2 is YYEEEE. With V trimmed by 4 bases and J by 9 bases, 3 bases remained unmatched. The CDR3 is made up of 13 amino acids. The CDR3, as DNA: TGTGCCAGCAGCACTAGCGGGGGCGGTGAGCAGTTCTTC. It is translated as CASSTSGGGEQFF.

The rearrangement links TRBV20-1 to TRBJ1-2; D perhaps matches TRBD1 (6 bases). CDR3 length: 11 residues. Germline CDR1 is DFQATT and CDR2 is SNEGSKA (reference sequence). V was clipped by 3 bases and J by 8 bases, with 10 bases between them. The CDR3 here is CSASAGAGYTF. CDR3 sequence (DNA): TGCAGTGCTAGTGCAGGGGCCGGCTACACCTTC.

The gene calls are TRBV5-1 and TRBJ1-1, with 7 bases that match TRBD1. Germline CDR1 reads SGHRS; CDR2 reads YFSETQ. CDR3 length: 16 amino acids. J lost 0 bases, V lost 3 bases, and 8 bases had no gene match. The CDR3 bases are TGCGCCAGCAGCTCGCTAGGACAGGCGATGAACACTGAAGCTTTCTTT. It encodes CASSSLGQAMNTEAFF.

Only one count was recorded for this clone. The chain carries TRBV6-5 and TRBJ2-2; 9 bases are a match to TRBD1. CDR1 is MNHEY, CDR2 SVGAGI, per germline. J lost 7 bases, V lost 4 bases, and 7 bases had no gene match. This CDR3 has 15 amino acids. The CDR3 here is CASSFSGTGHGELFF. The CDR3, as DNA: TGTGCCAGCAGTTTCTCTGGGACAGGGCACGGGGAGCTGTTTTTT.

On this clone itself: One end of the junction varies from germline; a read error may be responsible. The chain couples TRBV7-7 to TRBJ2-5, with 10 bases lining up with TRBD2. This CDR3 is 15 amino acids long. CDR1 and CDR2 from the germline V gene are SSHAT and FNYEAQ (reference sequence). The CDR3 sequence: CASSSLAGVQETQYF. Written as DNA, the CDR3 is TGTGCTAGCAGCTCGCTAGCGGGGGTACAAGAGACCCAGTACTTC.

The chain recombines TRBV6-6 with TRBJ2-7, with 10 bases fitting TRBD1. CDR3 length equals 15 residues. V shed 6 bases and J 3 bases; nucleotides not matched to a gene: 8. Germline V gene lookup returns CDR1 MNHNY and CDR2 SVGAGI (reference sequence). The CDR3 DNA reads as TGTGCCAGCAGGGGGACGACAGGGGGCGGCTACGAGCAGTACTTC. Its protein is CASRGTTGGGYEQYF.

With respect to this clone: One end of the junction varies from germline; a read error may be responsible. The chain has TRBV7-8 and TRBJ1-2; tentative D call: TRBD1 (6 bases). CDR3 length equals 14 residues. CDR1 is SGHVS, CDR2 FQNEAQ, per germline. The CDR3 bases are TGTGCCAGCAGCCAGGGGCCGGGACAAAGGCTGGAGTCCTTC. This translates into CASSQGPGQRLESF.

The chain is built from TRBV13 and TRBJ2-5; tentatively, D is TRBD1 (5 bases). Trimming took 6 bases from V and 3 from J, leaving 11 bases between them. The germline CDR1 and CDR2 sequences are PRHDT and FYEKMQ (reference sequence). The CDR3 has 13 amino acids. The CDR3 DNA follows: TGTGCCAGCAGTCCTCAGGGCGAAGAGACCCAGTACTTC. Its translation is CASSPQGEETQYF.

V and J are TRBV24-1 and TRBJ2-1, with D possibly TRBD1 on 6 matching bases. Germline-derived CDR1 and CDR2 are KGHDR and SFDVKD. The V end was cut by 6 bases, the J end by 5 bases, with 16 bases between. The CDR3 spans 15 residues. The CDR3 nucleotides are TGTGCCACCAGTTCCTGGACAGTGAAGAACAATGAGCAGTTCTTC. Translating it yields CATSSWTVKNNEQFF.

The V and J genes are TRBV5-6 and TRBJ1-1, with D unclear. This CDR3 spans 16 amino acids. Looked up from germline, CDR1 is SGHDT and CDR2 is YYEEEE. V lost 4 bases, J lost 0 bases, and 16 bases lay in between. The CDR3, as DNA: TGTGCCAGCAGCCGGCGGACGGAGAGGGTGAACACTGAAGCTTTCTTT. This sequence encodes CASSRRTERVNTEAFF. The entire variable domain, with the rest obtained from reference TRBV5-6 and TRBJ1-1, is as follows: DAGVTQSPTHLIKTRGQQVTLRCSPKSGHDTVSWYQQALGQGPQFIFQYYEEEERQRGNFPDRFSGHQFPNYSSELNVNALLLGDSALYLCASSRRTERVNTEAFFGQGTRLTVV.

This clone has just one count. The chain employs TRBV4-1 and TRBJ1-5; D might be TRBD1 (6 bases). Germline assignment: CDR1 MGHRA and CDR2 YSYEKL. V was shortened by 1 base and J by 11 bases, with 15 bases between the two germline ends. This CDR3 region has 14 residues. The CDR3 sequence: CASSQVGQRRTQHF. The CDR3 DNA is TGCGCCAGCAGCCAAGTTGGACAGCGAAGAACCCAGCATTTT.

The chain uses TRBV19 and TRBJ2-3; TRBD1 matches at 7 bases. The junction had 11 bases not matched to a gene; V was cut back by 4 bases and J by 1 base. This CDR3 is built from 17 residues. Germline V CDR1 and CDR2: LNHDA, SQIVND (reference sequence). CDR3 nucleotide sequence: TGTGCCAGTAGTAATGCGAGGACAGGCGGAGGCACAGATACGCAGTATTTT. Translation gives CASSNARTGGGTDTQYF.

The chain uses TRBV7-2 and TRBJ2-5; possibly TRBD2 for D (6 bases). Trimming pared 1 base from V and 3 bases from J, leaving 12 bases between. Germline loops: CDR1 SGHTA, CDR2 FQGNSA. The CDR3 runs 15 residues. The CDR3 region is CASSLGGVAEETQYF. The CDR3 region has the DNA TGTGCCAGCAGCTTAGGCGGTGTAGCGGAAGAGACCCAGTACTTC.

The gene calls are TRBV6-5 and TRBJ1-2; 9 bases agree with TRBD1. CDR3 length equals 13 residues. CDR1 is MNHEY, CDR2 SVGAGI, per germline. J gave up 4 bases and V 7 bases, and 4 bases lay outside the gene matches. Here the CDR3 reads CASTPDRGYGYTF. The DNA for the CDR3 is TGTGCCAGCACTCCGGACAGGGGCTATGGCTACACCTTC.

V and J are TRBV3-1 (or the pseudogene TRBV3-2) and TRBJ2-1, with 11 positions matching TRBD2. CDR1 is LGHDT, CDR2 YNNKEL, per germline (reference sequence). After removal of 5 bases from V and 0 bases from J, the junction contained 3 bases not matched to a gene. This CDR3 is built from 16 residues. CDR3 DNA: TGTGCCAGCAGCGCGGGACTAGCGGCCTCCTACAATGAGCAGTTCTTC. It specifies CASSAGLAASYNEQFF.

This rearrangement joins TRBV7-2 to TRBJ1-6, with 9 nucleotides matching TRBD1. The germline gives CDR1 SGHTA, CDR2 FQGNSA. CDR3 length equals 15 residues. V lost 5 bases, J lost 5 bases, and 4 bases stayed unmatched. This CDR3 reads CASSPRQGDNSPLHF. The CDR3 DNA follows: TGTGCCAGCAGCCCCAGACAGGGGGATAATTCACCCCTCCACTTT.

The chain is built from TRBV10-1 and TRBJ1-4, with 7 nucleotides matching TRBD1. V gave up 7 bases and J gave up 6 bases; unmatched junction bases: 11. The CDR3 extends over 15 amino acids. The germline V gene encodes CDR1 WNHNN and CDR2 SYGVQD (reference sequence). CDR3 amino acids: CASKGARLWDEKLFF. In DNA form, the CDR3 reads TGCGCCAGCAAGGGGGCCAGGTTGTGGGATGAAAAACTGTTTTTT.

The J gene is TRBJ2-7, the V gene TRBV10-1, with D possibly being TRBD2 (6 bases). CDR3 length: 13 residues. Germline CDR1 WNHNN, CDR2 SYGVQD (reference sequence). V was cut by 8 bases and J by 10 bases, with 21 bases left in between. CDR3 protein: CASGAGSGVEQYF. DNA for the CDR3: TGCGCCAGCGGGGCGGGGTCCGGGGTTGAACAGTACTTC.

The chain is built from TRBV11-2 and TRBJ2-1; the D gene is possibly TRBD2 (6 bases). The CDR3 runs 15 residues. The germline V gene has CDR1 SGHAT and CDR2 FQNNGV. Trimming removed 0 bases at V and 7 bases at J, with 13 bases between. The CDR3 DNA is TGTGCCAGCAGCTTAGAGGGTCGGGGAGGTAATGAGCAGTTCTTC. Residues: CASSLEGRGGNEQFF.

The V gene is TRBV7-2, the J gene TRBJ2-7; 9 bases align to TRBD1. Germline CDR1 and CDR2: SGHTA and FQGNSA. The length of the CDR3 is 16 residues. With V trimmed by 1 base and J by 5 bases, 9 bases remained unmatched. The CDR3 loop is CASSLGVGTGFDEQYF. CDR3 DNA sequence: TGTGCCAGCAGCTTAGGGGTTGGGACAGGGTTCGACGAGCAGTACTTC.

The rearrangement uses TRBV27 and TRBJ1-1; TRBD1 matches at 7 bases. CDR3 length: 13 residues. CDR1 MNHEY and CDR2 SMNVEV come from the germline V gene (reference sequence). V dropped 8 bases and J dropped 7; count of bases not matched to a gene: 10. The CDR3 DNA follows: TGTGCCAGCCGAATCCCGGGACAGATTGAAGCTTTCTTT. Translation gives CASRIPGQIEAFF.

J is TRBJ2-5 and V is TRBV4-3; TRBD1 matches 8 bases. CDR1 is LGHNA and CDR2 is YSLEER in the germline V gene. This CDR3 spans 15 amino acids. The ends lost 0 bases at V and 4 bases at J; junction bases unmatched: 4. The CDR3, as DNA: TGCGCCAGCAGCCAAGATAACCAGGGGGCAGAGACCCAGTACTTC. It specifies CASSQDNQGAETQYF.

The chain links TRBV6-5 to TRBJ2-2, with 7 bases that match TRBD2. The V gene end was trimmed by 2 bases and the J gene end by 6 bases; junction bases not matched to a gene: 6. The CDR3 runs 15 residues. Per germline, CDR1 MNHEY and CDR2 SVGAGI. CDR3 loop: CASSYTIGRAGELFF. The CDR3 bases are TGTGCCAGCAGTTACACCATTGGGAGGGCCGGGGAGCTGTTTTTT.

The rearrangement uses TRBV20-1 and TRBJ2-2; the D is unclear. Germline values: CDR1 DFQATT, CDR2 SNEGSKA (reference sequence). Trimming took 6 bases from V and 5 from J, leaving 7 bases between them. There are 11 residues in the CDR3. The DNA for the CDR3 is TGCAGTGCCAGGATGACCGGGGAGCTGTTTTTT. It codes for CSARMTGELFF.